This record covers a single TCR beta chain. The antigen is undetermined. Per germline, CDR1 MDHEN and CDR2 SYDVKM. The CDR3 contains 15 residues. The V and J ends lost 8 bases and 5 bases respectively, with 21 bases between them. The data are from a study of cytomegalovirus exposure and HLA in healthy donors. Study-wide findings and caveats: The authors confirmed in vitro that a few CMV-associated chains were specific for CMV antigens. The classifier, whose performance was assessed in both the original and validation cohorts, reportedly diagnosed cytomegalovirus status with high specificity and sensitivity.

60 Vbeta and 13 Jbeta primers were used in PCR. Assay: immunoSEQ multiplex PCR; the TCRdb copy retains only in-frame clones and omits some. The sample consists of 140,000 to 150,000 clones, almost 85% of them appearing once. The chain combines TRBV28 with TRBJ1-2, with unresolved D. This clonotype originated in a woman aged 60 to 75 in good health and CMV-seropositive. The specimen sequenced was PBMCs. In DNA form, the CDR3 reads TGTGCCAGCGGGGATGAGGGTGCCCAACTTTATGGCTACACCTTC. This codes for CASGDEGAQLYGYTF.